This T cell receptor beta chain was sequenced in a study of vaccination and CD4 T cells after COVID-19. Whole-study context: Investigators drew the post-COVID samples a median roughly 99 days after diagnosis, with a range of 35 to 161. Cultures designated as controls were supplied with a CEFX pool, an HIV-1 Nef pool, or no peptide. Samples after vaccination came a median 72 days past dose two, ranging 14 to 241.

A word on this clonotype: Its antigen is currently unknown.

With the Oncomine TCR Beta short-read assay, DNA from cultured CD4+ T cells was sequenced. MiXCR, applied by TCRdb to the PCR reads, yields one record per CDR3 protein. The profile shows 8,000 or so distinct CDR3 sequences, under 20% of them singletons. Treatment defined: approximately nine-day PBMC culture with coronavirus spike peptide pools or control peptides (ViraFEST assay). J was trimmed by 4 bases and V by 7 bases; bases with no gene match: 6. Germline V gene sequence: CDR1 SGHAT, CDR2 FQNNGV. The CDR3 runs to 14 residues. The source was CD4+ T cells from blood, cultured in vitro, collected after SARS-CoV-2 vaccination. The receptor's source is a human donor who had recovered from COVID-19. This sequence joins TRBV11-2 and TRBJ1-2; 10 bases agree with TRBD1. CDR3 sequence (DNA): TGTGCCAGCACTCGGACAGGGGGGTTCTATGGCTACACCTTC. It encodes CASTRTGGFYGYTF.